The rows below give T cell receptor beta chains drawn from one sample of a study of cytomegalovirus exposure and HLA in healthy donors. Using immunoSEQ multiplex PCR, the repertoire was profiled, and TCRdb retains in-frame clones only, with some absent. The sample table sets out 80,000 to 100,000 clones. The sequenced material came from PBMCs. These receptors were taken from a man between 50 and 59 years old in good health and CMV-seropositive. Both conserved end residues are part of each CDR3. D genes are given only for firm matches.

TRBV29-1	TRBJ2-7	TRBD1	TGCAGCGCCACGGGGGGGACAGGGGACTACGAGCAGTACTTC	CSATGGTGDYEQYF
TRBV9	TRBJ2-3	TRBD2	TGTGCCAGCAGCGTAGACTCCGGCGGGAGGACGCAGTATTTT	CASSVDSGGRTQYF
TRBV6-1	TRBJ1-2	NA	TGTGCCAGCAGTGAACCGGGAAACTATGGCTACACCTTC	CASSEPGNYGYTF
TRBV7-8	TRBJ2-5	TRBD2	TGTGCCAGCAGCTTACGAGGGAGGGGAGAGACCCAGTACTTC	CASSLRGRGETQYF
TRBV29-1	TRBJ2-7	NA	TGCAGCGTGCCTGGCGGGAACTCCTACGAGCAGTACTTC	CSVPGGNSYEQYF
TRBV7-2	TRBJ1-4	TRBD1	TGTGCCAGCAGCTTACAGGGGGCCTCCAATGAAAAACTGTTTTTT	CASSLQGASNEKLFF
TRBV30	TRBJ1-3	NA	TGTGCCGCGGCGGGAGCTGGAAACACCATATATTTT	CAAAGAGNTIYF
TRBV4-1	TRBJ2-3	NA	TGCGCCAGCAGCCAAGATTTGCGGGTTAGCACAGATACGCAGTATTTT	CASSQDLRVSTDTQYF
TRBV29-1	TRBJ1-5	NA	TGCAGCGTTGGGCTCATGGGAGGGAATCAGCCCCAGCATTTT	CSVGLMGGNQPQHF
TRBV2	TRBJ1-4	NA	TGTGCCAGCGGTCCGGAGGGGAAACTGTTTTTT	CASGPEGKLFF
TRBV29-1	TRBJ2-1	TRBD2	TGCAGCGTTTTACTAGCGTTATCCTACAATGAGCAGTTCTTC	CSVLLALSYNEQFF
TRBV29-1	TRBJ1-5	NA	TGCAGCGCGGCCGCCGGGGGCAATCAGCCCCAGCATTTT	CSAAAGGNQPQHF
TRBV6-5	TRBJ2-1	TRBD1	TGTGCCAGCTCCACAGGGGGCTCCTACAATGAGCAGTTCTTC	CASSTGGSYNEQFF
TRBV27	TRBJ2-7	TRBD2	TGTGCCAGCAGTTTATATTCTAGCGGGACCGTCTACGAGCAGTACTTC	CASSLYSSGTVYEQYF
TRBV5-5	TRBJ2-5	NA	TGTGCCAGCAGCTTGTGGAGTAAGGCGGAGACCCAGTACTTC	CASSLWSKAETQYF
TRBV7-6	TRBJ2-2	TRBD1	TGTGCCAGCAGCCATTCACAGGGGGCCGGGGAGCTGTTTTTT	CASSHSQGAGELFF
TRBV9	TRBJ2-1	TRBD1	TGTGCCAGCAGCGTAGGCGGACAGGGTTTCTCCTACAATGAGCAGTTCTTC	CASSVGGQGFSYNEQFF
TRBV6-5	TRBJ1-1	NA	TGTGCCAGCAGTTCCCCTGGGAGCACTGAAGCTTTCTTT	CASSSPGSTEAFF
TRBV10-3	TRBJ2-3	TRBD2	TGTGCCATCAGCGACGCCGGGACTAGGGTGGCAGATACGCAGTATTTT	CAISDAGTRVADTQYF
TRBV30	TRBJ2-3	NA	TGTGCCTGGAGTTATACAGATACGCAGTATTTT	CAWSYTDTQYF
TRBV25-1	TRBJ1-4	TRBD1	TGTGCCAGCAGCCCAGGGACAGAACTGTTTTTT	CASSPGTELFF
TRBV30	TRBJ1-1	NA	TGTGCCTGGAGCCAGGGAGGCACTGAAGCTTTCTTT	CAWSQGGTEAFF
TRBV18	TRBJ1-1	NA	TGTGCCAGCTCACCTGCCGGGAACACTGAAGCTTTCTTT	CASSPAGNTEAFF
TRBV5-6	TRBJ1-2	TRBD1	TGTGCCAGCAGCTTTTCGGCCAGGGGGAAATCGAACTATGGCTACACCTTC	CASSFSARGKSNYGYTF
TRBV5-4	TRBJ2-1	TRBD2	TGTGCCAGCAGCTTCTCTGGCGGGAGCTCCTACAATGAGCAGTTCTTC	CASSFSGGSSYNEQFF
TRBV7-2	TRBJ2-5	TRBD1	TGTGCCAGCAGCCCTCGGACAGGTGATTCCATGGCCCAGTACTTC	CASSPRTGDSMAQYF
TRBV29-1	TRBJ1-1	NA	TGCAGCGTTGACGGGTCGAACACTGAAGCTTTCTTT	CSVDGSNTEAFF
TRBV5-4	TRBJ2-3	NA	TGTGCCAGCAGTGGGGTAAGGACATCTAGCACAGATACGCAGTATTTT	CASSGVRTSSTDTQYF
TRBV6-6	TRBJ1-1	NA	TGTGCCAGCAGTTACGCCCCGGGTCCCACTGAAGCTTTCTTT	CASSYAPGPTEAFF
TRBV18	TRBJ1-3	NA	TGTGCCAGCTCACCCCCCGCGACAGGCTACTCTGGAAACACCATATATTTT	CASSPPATGYSGNTIYF
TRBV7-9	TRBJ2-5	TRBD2	TGTGCCAGCAGCCCACTCGTAGCGGGAGATGAGACCCAGTACTTC	CASSPLVAGDETQYF
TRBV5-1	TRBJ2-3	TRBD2	TGCGCCAGCAGCTTCTTAGCGGGAGGTCTCACAGATACGCAGTATTTT	CASSFLAGGLTDTQYF
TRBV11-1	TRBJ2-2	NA	TGTGCCAGCAGCTCTCGTCTAGCGAACGGGGAGCTGTTTTTT	CASSSRLANGELFF
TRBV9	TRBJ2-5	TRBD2	TGTGCCAGCAGCGTAACGCTAGCGGGATCACCCCAGTACTTC	CASSVTLAGSPQYF
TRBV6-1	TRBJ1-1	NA	TGTGCCAGCAGAGATCTAAAGTTGAACACTGAAGCTTTCTTT	CASRDLKLNTEAFF
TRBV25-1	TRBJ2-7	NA	TGTGCCAGCAGTGATATCAGGGACTACGAGCAGTACTTC	CASSDIRDYEQYF
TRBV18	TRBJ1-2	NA	TGTGCCAGCTCCGAGGGGGATGTCTATGGCTACACCTTC	CASSEGDVYGYTF
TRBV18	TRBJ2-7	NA	TGTGCCAGCTCACCACCCGACAGCACCTACGAGCAGTACTTC	CASSPPDSTYEQYF
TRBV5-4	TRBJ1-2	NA	TGTGCCAGCACCACCGACGGGAACTATGGCTACACCTTC	CASTTDGNYGYTF
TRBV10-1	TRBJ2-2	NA	TGCGCCAGCAGTGAGACGAGATCGACTAGTACGGGGGAGCTGTTTTTT	CASSETRSTSTGELFF
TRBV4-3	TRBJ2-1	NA	TGCGCCAGCAGCCTCAGAAATGAGCAGTTCTTC	CASSLRNEQFF
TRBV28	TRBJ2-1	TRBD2	TGTGCCAGCAGTTTGTGGCTAGCGGTACACAATGAGCAGTTCTTC	CASSLWLAVHNEQFF
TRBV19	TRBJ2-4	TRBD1	TGTGCCAGTAGCCAACAGGGGGAAGGAGGCATTCAGTACTTC	CASSQQGEGGIQYF
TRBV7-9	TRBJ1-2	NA	TGTGCCAGCAGCTTAGCAAGTCGCTCCCGGTATGGCTACACCTTC	CASSLASRSRYGYTF
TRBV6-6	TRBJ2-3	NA	TGTGCCAGCAGTTACCTAGGGGGAGATACGCAGTATTTT	CASSYLGGDTQYF
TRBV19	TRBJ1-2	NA	TGTGCCAGTAGTCCCCGGCAGCGCTTACCTTACTATGGCTACACCTTC	CASSPRQRLPYYGYTF
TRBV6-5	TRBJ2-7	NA	TGTGCCAGCAGTTACTCGTGGGACACCACCTCCTACGAGCAGTACTTC	CASSYSWDTTSYEQYF
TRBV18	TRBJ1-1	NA	TGTGCCAGCTCATCAGACAGGAACACTGAAGCTTTCTTT	CASSSDRNTEAFF
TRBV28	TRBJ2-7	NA	TGTGCCAGCAGTCCAGGGGGGACGACCTACGAGCAGTACTTC	CASSPGGTTYEQYF
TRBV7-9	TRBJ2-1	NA	TGTGCCAGCAGCCCTTTCGCGGGCCCGAATGAGCAGTTCTTC	CASSPFAGPNEQFF
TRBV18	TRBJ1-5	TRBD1	TGTGCCAGCTCACCCGACAGGGGGCCCAACAATCAGCCCCAGCATTTT	CASSPDRGPNNQPQHF
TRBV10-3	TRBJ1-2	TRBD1	TGTGCCACGTACCCCGGGACAGGGGGTTCTGGCTACACCTTC	CATYPGTGGSGYTF
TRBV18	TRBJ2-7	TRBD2	TGTGCCAGCTCACAATCCACTAGCGGGAGTATAACCTACGAGCAGTACTTC	CASSQSTSGSITYEQYF
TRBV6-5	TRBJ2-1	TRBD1	TGTGCCAGCAGCGGACAGGGTGGCCACAATGAGCAGTTCTTC	CASSGQGGHNEQFF
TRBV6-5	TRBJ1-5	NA	TGTGCCAGCAGTTTGTCAGAGGGTCAGCCCCAGCATTTT	CASSLSEGQPQHF
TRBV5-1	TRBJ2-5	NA	TGCGCCAGCAGTTCTTTGGAGACCCAGTACTTC	CASSSLETQYF
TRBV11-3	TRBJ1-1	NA	TGTGCCAGCAGCTTAGATCCCATTTGGAGGGACACTGAAGCTTTCTTT	CASSLDPIWRDTEAFF